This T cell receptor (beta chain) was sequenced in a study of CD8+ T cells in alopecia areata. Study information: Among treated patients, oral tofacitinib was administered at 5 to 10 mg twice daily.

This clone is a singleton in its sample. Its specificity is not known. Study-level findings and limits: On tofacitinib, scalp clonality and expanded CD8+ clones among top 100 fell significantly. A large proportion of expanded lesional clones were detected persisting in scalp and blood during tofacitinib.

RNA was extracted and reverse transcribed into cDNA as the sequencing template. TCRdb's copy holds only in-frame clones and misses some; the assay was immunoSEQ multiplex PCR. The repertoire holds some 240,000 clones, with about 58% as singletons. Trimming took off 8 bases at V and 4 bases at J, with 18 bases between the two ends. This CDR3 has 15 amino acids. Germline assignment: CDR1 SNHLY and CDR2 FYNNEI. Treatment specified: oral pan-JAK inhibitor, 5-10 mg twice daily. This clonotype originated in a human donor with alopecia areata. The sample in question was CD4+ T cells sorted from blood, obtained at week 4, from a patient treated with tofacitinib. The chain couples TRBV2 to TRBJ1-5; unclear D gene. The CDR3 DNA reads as TGTGCCAGCGTCCCTGGAATCAGCGAGAATCAGCCCCAGCATTTT. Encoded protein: CASVPGISENQPQHF.